The present TCR beta chain was sequenced within a study of blood T cell repertoires in COVID-19 (dated by TCRdb to about 2020). Regarding the complete study: Samples covering the acute and convalescent phases of COVID-19 were provided by collaborators in the United States, Italy and Spain. The material from the prospective study consisted of cDNA or gDNA derived from T cells, B-cell-depleted T cells, or PBMCs. Deeply sampled blood TCRbeta repertoires from subjects exposed to, actively infected with, or recovered from COVID-19 were included in the dataset. The repertoires were made available in a free public database intended to serve as a resource for research on the immune response to SARS-CoV-2. Samples came from the ongoing ImmuneRACE study (first 160 participants) plus 1,254 subjects from 6 global collaborators. Sample metadata almost always included a de-identified subject ID, COVID-19 status, age in years and sex. Where available, HLA class I and class II types were taken from metadata supplied by the sample provider and were not determined by assay-based typing. Overall study results and their limits: The quantity of clinical and demographic metadata differed by source and by participant and was supplied without curation.

In regard to this clone: This clone's antigen is unknown. No base quality values were provided; no much bigger clone lies one nucleotide off.

From a lookup of the germline V gene, CDR1 and CDR2 are SGDLS and YYNGEE. Taken from cysteine to phenylalanine, the CDR3 has 17 residues. Only the CDR3 part of the read is kept: 51 bases, read in frame from the first base. The germline V and J ends show losses of 4 bases and 0 bases respectively, and no gene match explains 9 bases of the junction. Whole blood was collected in K2EDTA tubes by collaborating institutions according to the institutions' own protocols. Collaborator samples were shipped for TCRbeta analysis as frozen whole blood, isolated PBMCs, or DNA extracted from either sample type. TCRbeta CDR3 regions were amplified from genomic DNA by means of the immunoSEQ Assay, a bias-controlled multiplex PCR. As for how the authors treated the data: The number of nucleated cells in each sample was estimated from the amplification of reference gene primers within the assay. To quantify the absolute abundance of each unique TCRbeta CDR3 rearrangement, sequence reads were collapsed and filtered. For each sample, productive Simpson clonality was calculated as the square root of Simpson's diversity index across productive rearrangements. TCRdb obtained this table from immuneACCESS and retained in-frame rearrangements with V and J assigned. These tables miss some clones; where compared with another copy, unresolved V genes account for less than half of the shortfall, and the remainder is unexplained. For V, J and clone size, that table is used; D and trimming come from the DNA. The sample table shows some 220,000 clones, and about 83% are seen once. The top ten clones comprise around 5.5% of the sample.

Sequencing was performed on peripheral blood. The clonotype was recovered from a human donor in a cohort sampled during active COVID-19. This receptor chain uses TRBV9 and TRBJ1-3, and TRBD1 matches 8 of the central bases. CDR3 protein: CASSPRDRRLSGNTIYF. The nucleotide sequence is TGTGCCAGCAGCCCCAGGGACAGGCGACTCTCTGGAAACACCATATATTTT.